These 17 T cell receptor beta chains came from one sample sequenced in a study of cytomegalovirus exposure and HLA in healthy donors. The PCR ran on 60 Vbeta and 13 Jbeta primers. Clones were sequenced by immunoSEQ multiplex PCR, and TCRdb holds only the in-frame ones, with some missing. The sample includes about 100,000 clones, 60% to 75% of them seen just once. The sample consisted of PBMCs. All receptors derive from a woman between 35 and 50 years old in good health and CMV-seronegative.

The genes are TRBV21-1 and TRBJ1-1; the table's D call of TRBD1 was not tested on the DNA. TRBV21-1 is recorded as a pseudogene. The CDR3 runs to 14 residues. This chain's CDR3 is CASSRRGGRWEAFF. DNA of the CDR3: TGTGCCAGCAGCCGAAGAGGGGGCCGCTGGGAAGCTTTCTTT.

This clone was detected once. The chain employs TRBV30 and TRBJ2-3, with 9 bases identical to TRBD2. The CDR3 sequence is 14 residues long. Looked up from germline, CDR1 is GTSNPN and CDR2 is SVGIG (reference sequence). V trimming: 2 bases; J trimming: 4 bases; junction bases outside the gene matches: 4. The CDR3 DNA reads as TGTGCCTGGAGTTGGGCTAGCGGGGCAGATACGCAGTATTTT. As protein: CAWSWASGADTQYF.

The chain joins TRBV6-5 to TRBJ2-1; 8 bases fit TRBD2. The CDR3 loop spans 14 amino acids. CDR1 MNHEY and CDR2 SVGAGI come from the germline V gene. Germline trimming cut 5 bases from V and 9 bases from J; bases unmatched to any gene: 9. The CDR3 is CASSDSGSQGEQFF. The CDR3 nucleotides read TGTGCCAGCAGTGACAGCGGGAGTCAGGGTGAGCAGTTCTTC.

This clone appeared a few times. The V and J genes are TRBV14 and TRBJ1-5, with 7 positions matching TRBD1. The CDR3 totals 13 residues. CDR1 and CDR2 from the germline V gene are SGHDN and FVKESK. With 0 bases clipped from V and 13 bases from J, the junction kept 6 bases outside the gene matches. CDR3 region: CASSQDRTGEQHF. CDR3 coding DNA: TGTGCCAGCAGCCAAGATCGAACAGGGGAACAGCATTTT. The variable domain in full, with the rest retrieved from reference TRBV14 and TRBJ1-5, is EAGVTQFPSHSVIEKGQTVTLRCDPISGHDNLYWYRRVMGKEIKFLLHFVKESKQDESGMPNNRFLAERTGGTYSTLKVQPAELEDSGVYFCASSQDRTGEQHFGDGTRLSIL.

The table lists this clone with a few counts. V is TRBV9 and J is TRBJ2-3, with 7 bases that match TRBD1. The CDR3 has 15 amino acids. V lost 4 bases, J lost 6 bases, and 11 bases stayed unmatched. CDR1 is SGDLS, CDR2 YYNGEE, per germline. The CDR3 region is CASSRRQGEWDTQYF. The DNA of the CDR3 is TGTGCCAGCAGCCGCAGACAGGGAGAATGGGATACGCAGTATTTT.

J is TRBJ2-2 and V is TRBV6-1, with TRBD2 identical over 7 bases. Germline trimming cut 7 bases from V and 8 bases from J; bases unmatched to any gene: 13. The germline CDR1 and CDR2 sequences are MNHNS and SASEGT. The CDR3 loop spans 15 amino acids. The CDR3 is CASKAGLADGGELFF. The CDR3, as DNA: TGTGCCAGCAAAGCAGGGCTAGCGGACGGTGGGGAGCTGTTTTTT.

This clone was seen a few times. V and J are TRBV11-2 and TRBJ2-1; 7 bases are a match to TRBD1. This CDR3 contains 15 residues. CDR1 and CDR2 from the germline V gene are SGHAT and FQNNGV. The J segment lost 4 bases and the V segment lost 5 bases, leaving 8 bases of the junction unmatched. This CDR3 reads CASSDGTVFYNEQFF. In nucleotides, the CDR3 is TGTGCCAGCAGCGACGGGACAGTATTTTACAATGAGCAGTTCTTC. Filled out from reference TRBV11-2 and TRBJ2-1, the complete variable domain reads EAGVAQSPRYKIIEKRQSVAFWCNPISGHATLYWYQQILGQGPKLLIQFQNNGVVDDSQLPKDRFSAERLKGVDSTLKIQPAKLEDSAVYLCASSDGTVFYNEQFFGPGTRLTVL.

This chain joins TRBV25-1 and TRBJ2-1, with 8 bases matching TRBD2. This CDR3 spans 15 amino acids. Per the germline V gene, CDR1 is MGHDK and CDR2 is SYGVNS. Trimming at V came to 3 bases and at J to 8 bases, leaving 9 bases not matched to a gene. The DNA for the CDR3 is TGTGCCAGCAGTGACACGGGGGGGGCCGGGGATGAGCAGTTCTTC. Translating gives CASSDTGGAGDEQFF.

The chain joins TRBV28 to TRBJ2-7; 8 bases agree with TRBD2. The CDR3 has 14 amino acids. Germline trimming cut 10 bases from V and 5 bases from J; bases unmatched to any gene: 13. CDR1 is MDHEN, CDR2 SYDVKM, per germline. The CDR3 protein is CAIKTRREGHEQYF. The CDR3 DNA reads TGTGCCATAAAAACGCGTCGGGAGGGCCACGAGCAGTACTTC.

The genes are TRBV7-8 and TRBJ1-6, with 10 bases that match TRBD1. CDR3 length equals 14 residues. Germline CDR1 SGHVS, CDR2 FQNEAQ. J gave up 11 bases and V 5 bases, and 6 bases lay outside the gene matches. The CDR3 DNA reads as TGTGCCAGCAGCAGGGACAGGGGAAATGCACCCCTCCACTTT. This translates into CASSRDRGNAPLHF.

The chain joins TRBV19 to TRBJ2-7, with TRBD1 as a possible D gene (6 bases). The V end was cut by 8 bases, the J end by 2 bases, with 10 bases between. From germline, CDR1 is LNHDA and CDR2 SQIVND (reference sequence). The CDR3 has 12 amino acids. In DNA form, the CDR3 reads TGTGCCAGTGGGGGCACCCCCTACGAGCAGTACTTC. Encoded protein: CASGGTPYEQYF.

This clone occurred once. This sequence joins TRBV7-9 and TRBJ2-7; the D is unclear. The ends were cut back, 5 bases at V and 5 bases at J, with 13 bases in the middle. Germline assignment: CDR1 SEHNR and CDR2 FQNEAQ (reference sequence). This CDR3 is built from 13 residues. The chain's CDR3 is CASSPSEEHEQYF. Written as DNA, the CDR3 is TGTGCCAGCAGCCCCTCAGAGGAGCACGAGCAGTACTTC. The full variable domain, rest sourced from reference TRBV7-9 and TRBJ2-7, is DTGVSQNPRHKITKRGQNVTFRCDPISEHNRLYWYRQTLGQGPEFLTYFQNEAQLEKSRLLSDRFSAERPKGSFSTLEIQRTEQGDSAMYLCASSPSEEHEQYFGPGTRLTVT.

This sequence joins TRBV5-1 and TRBJ1-4; 8 nucleotides agree with TRBD1. The trim removed 4 bases at V and 6 bases at J, leaving 5 bases unmatched. This CDR3 is 14 amino acids long. Germline V gene lookup returns CDR1 SGHRS and CDR2 YFSETQ. DNA of the CDR3: TGCGCCAGCAGCACCGGACAGGGAGATGAAAAACTGTTTTTT. Its protein product is CASSTGQGDEKLFF.

A single count supports this clone. The chain is built from TRBV5-1 and TRBJ1-4; 7 bases align to TRBD1. The V gene end was trimmed by 0 bases and the J gene end by 8 bases; junction bases not matched to a gene: 4. The germline gives CDR1 SGHRS, CDR2 YFSETQ. The CDR3 spans 14 residues. The CDR3 region is CASSLEGAGEKLFF. The CDR3 region has the DNA TGCGCCAGCAGCTTGGAGGGGGCAGGGGAAAAACTGTTTTTT.

V usage is TRBV6-1 and J usage is TRBJ1-2, with 7 nucleotides matching TRBD1. This CDR3 has 13 residues. Trimming removed 6 bases from V and 8 bases from J; junction bases left unmatched: 9. Germline CDR1 MNHNS, CDR2 SASEGT. The CDR3 DNA reads TGTGCCAGCAGAGAGGGACAGAGAAGGGGCTACACCTTC. It is translated as CASREGQRRGYTF.

V gene TRBV4-3 combines with J gene TRBJ1-2, with 7 positions matching TRBD1. Germline lookup yields CDR1 LGHNA and CDR2 YSLEER. The length of the CDR3 is 14 residues. Trimming cost V 1 base and J 8 bases; bases outside gene matches: 7. CDR3 protein: CASSQASTGTGYTF. The CDR3 DNA reads as TGCGCCAGCAGCCAAGCATCGACAGGGACCGGCTACACCTTC.

This clone was found a few times. J is TRBJ2-3 and V is TRBV30; possibly TRBD2 for D (6 bases). There are 14 residues in the CDR3. CDR1 is GTSNPN and CDR2 is SVGIG in the germline V gene (reference sequence). V was trimmed by 4 bases and J by 0 bases, leaving 11 bases between them. CDR3: CAWKIGTSTDTQYF. The CDR3 coding sequence is TGTGCCTGGAAGATCGGGACTAGCACAGATACGCAGTATTTT.